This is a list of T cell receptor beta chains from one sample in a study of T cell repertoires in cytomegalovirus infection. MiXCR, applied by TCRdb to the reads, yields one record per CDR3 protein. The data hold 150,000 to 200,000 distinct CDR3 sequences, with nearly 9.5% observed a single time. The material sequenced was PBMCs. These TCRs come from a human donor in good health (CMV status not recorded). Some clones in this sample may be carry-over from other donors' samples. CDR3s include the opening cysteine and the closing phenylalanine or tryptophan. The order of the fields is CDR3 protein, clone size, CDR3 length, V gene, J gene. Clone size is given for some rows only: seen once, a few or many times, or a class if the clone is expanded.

CSGLAGGDEQFF	NA	12	TRBV20-1	TRBJ2-1
CASSYAETDTQYF	many	13	TRBV6-2/TRBV6-3	TRBJ2-3
CATQRGSLGYTF	many	12	TRBV12-3/TRBV12-4	TRBJ1-2
CSAPTGVEGGYTF	NA	13	TRBV20-1	TRBJ1-2
CASSYAGAGVVNEQFF	NA	16	TRBV6-2/TRBV6-3	TRBJ2-1
CASSEEVPGGNSPLHF	many	16	TRBV6-1	TRBJ1-6
CASSFGQRPTDTQYF	many	15	TRBV7-2	TRBJ2-3
CSVAGRGEAFF	many	11	TRBV29-1	TRBJ1-1
CASSLDRRSNSPLHF	many	15	TRBV7-2	TRBJ1-6
CASSYLHLLRGGLSLPDTQYF	many	21	TRBV6-6	TRBJ2-3
CASSYPWAEAFF	many	12	TRBV6-2/TRBV6-3	TRBJ1-1
CSTGLAGDEQYF	NA	12	TRBV20-1	TRBJ2-7
CASSDMTGSFYNEQFF	NA	16	TRBV28	TRBJ2-1
CASSPDRRSNQPQHF	many	15	TRBV7-6	TRBJ1-5
CASSLGNSNIDTQYF	many	15	TRBV7-2	TRBJ2-3
CASSEGGYGYTF	many	12	TRBV25-1	TRBJ1-2
CSAGTGVETEAFF	few	13	TRBV20-1	TRBJ1-1
CSARDLRGGMYGYTF	few	15	TRBV20-1	TRBJ1-2
CASSLKGWTEAFF	many	13	TRBV12-3/TRBV12-4	TRBJ1-1
CASSLPGANEKLFF	few	14	TRBV6-1	TRBJ1-4
CASSLGTQAGTWETQYF	few	17	TRBV7-9	TRBJ2-5
CSARKGGGQGTQPQHF	many	16	TRBV20-1	TRBJ1-5
CASSLTSGRRTDTQYF	NA	16	TRBV28	TRBJ2-3
CASGLGTGGNNEQFF	NA	15	TRBV12-5	TRBJ2-1
CASSFLSGASGTEAFF	NA	16	TRBV28	TRBJ1-1
CASNHPGERMSYEQYF	many	16	TRBV28	TRBJ2-7
CASSQTGQTYNEQFF	many	15	TRBV4-3	TRBJ2-1
CASSSTKKGIQYF	few	13	TRBV5-3	TRBJ2-4
CSVEGAFYTF	NA	10	TRBV29-1	TRBJ1-2
CASSVGTGREKLFF	many	14	TRBV27	TRBJ1-4
CSARWDGYTF	many	10	TRBV20-1	TRBJ1-2
CASSLVGPDSPTDTQYF	many	17	TRBV28	TRBJ2-3
CASRVPGLAGGYTQYF	many	16	TRBV7-2	TRBJ2-3
CASRGTSGKGAGANVLTF	few	18	TRBV28	TRBJ2-6
CASTAGPAVRQQYF	few	14	TRBV7-2	TRBJ2-7
CASSYSIGQGDTEAFF	NA	16	TRBV6-2/TRBV6-3	TRBJ1-1
CASGQSHMNTEAFF	NA	14	TRBV19	TRBJ1-1
CAISGRLAGDHEQFF	NA	15	TRBV10-3	TRBJ2-1
CASSHGGGNTIYF	few	13	TRBV4-3	TRBJ1-3
CASSLLAGTRPVAQHF	many	16	TRBV12-3/TRBV12-4	TRBJ1-5
CASSLGTGWNYGYTF	many	15	TRBV28	TRBJ1-2
CASTQGGDTGELFF	many	14	TRBV7-8	TRBJ2-2
CSVAFGGGNTEAFF	NA	14	TRBV29-1	TRBJ1-1
CASSSRQGGQPQHF	many	14	TRBV7-2	TRBJ1-5